A selection of T cell receptor beta chains follows, all from one sample in a study of blood T cell repertoires in COVID-19. Libraries were prepared by immunoSEQ multiplex PCR; TCRdb keeps only in-frame clonotypes and omits some of them. This table has 150,000 to 200,000 clones, about 87% appearing once. Material for sequencing was peripheral blood. These receptors came from a woman between 65 and 79 years old with COVID-19, enrolled during active disease. CDR3s leave out the opening cysteine and the closing phenylalanine or tryptophan. A D gene is named only where the DNA matches it firmly.

TRBD1,TRBV5-5,TRBJ1-2,ASSAGQGAAMDYGYT
-,TRBV18,TRBJ1-6,ASSPPERYNSPLH
-,TRBV5-1,TRBJ2-3,ASSDQGTDTQY
TRBD1,TRBV5-4,TRBJ1-1,ASSPSPPGGWLGTEAF
-,TRBV28,TRBJ1-2,ASSNIYGYT
TRBD1,TRBV2,TRBJ1-1,ASRQGMNTEAF
-,TRBV6-4,TRBJ2-3,ASSDWPSPDTQY
TRBD1,TRBV9,TRBJ1-6,ASSKGTAQNSPLH
-,TRBV14,TRBJ1-1,ASSQEQGRRTEAF
TRBD2,TRBV7-2,TRBJ2-5,ASSLRTSGVLETQY
-,TRBV6-5,TRBJ1-5,ASSYRGGEPQH
-,TRBV29-1,TRBJ2-7,SVSTSYEQY
TRBD1,TRBV7-8,TRBJ1-5,ASSLGAGGQPQH
-,TRBV9,TRBJ2-5,ASSVNQDSQETQY
-,TRBV28,TRBJ1-2,ASSSDRPNNYT
TRBD1,TRBV6-5,TRBJ1-5,ASRYKEGAVQPQH
-,TRBV4-1,TRBJ2-7,ASSQAATETYEQY
-,TRBV19,TRBJ1-1,ASSIMVTKATSNTEAF
-,TRBV19,TRBJ1-1,ASSISRAGVNTEAF
TRBD1,TRBV5-6,TRBJ2-3,ASSLHRGPSTDTQY
-,TRBV7-2,TRBJ2-3,ASSRGADTDTQY
TRBD1,TRBV9,TRBJ1-3,ASSGWTGSSGNTIY
-,TRBV6-4,TRBJ2-1,ASRKDTYNEQF
-,TRBV30,TRBJ1-5,AWSRGDNQPQH
-,TRBV18,TRBJ2-1,ASSPLLSSYNEQF